These 14 T cell receptor beta chains originate from one sample sequenced in a study of cytomegalovirus exposure and HLA in healthy donors. This PCR relied on a set of 60 Vbeta primers and 13 Jbeta primers. Only in-frame clones appear in the TCRdb table, and some are missing; sequencing was by immunoSEQ multiplex PCR. Here the sample spans over 150,000 clones, 65% to 85% being singletons. The sample was PBMCs. The receptors stem from a man between 60 and 75 years old in good health and CMV-seronegative.

This sequence joins TRBV28 and TRBJ2-1; 8 nucleotides align to TRBD1. Looked up from germline, CDR1 is MDHEN and CDR2 is SYDVKM. V lost 2 bases to trimming and J lost 14 bases; unmatched junction nucleotides: 5. The CDR3 consists of 12 residues. The CDR3, as DNA: TGTGCCAGCAGTTTACAACAGGGGGAGGAGTTCTTC. It is translated as CASSLQQGEEFF. The complete variable domain, with remaining parts taken from reference TRBV28 and TRBJ2-1, reads DVKVTQSSRYLVKRTGEKVFLECVQDMDHENMFWYRQDPGLGLRLIYFSYDVKMKEKGDIPEGYSVSREKKERFSLILESASTNQTSMYLCASSLQQGEEFFGPGTRLTVL.

This rearrangement joins TRBV7-2 to TRBJ2-7, with 13 positions matching TRBD2. The CDR3 runs 15 residues. Germline values: CDR1 SGHTA, CDR2 FQGNSA. Losses at the gene ends were 1 base for V and 7 bases for J; bases not matched to a gene: 4. CDR3 DNA sequence: TGTGCCAGCAGCTTAGTACTAGCGGGGGGGAGAGAGCAGTACTTC. It is translated as CASSLVLAGGREQYF.

The chain uses TRBV5-5 and TRBJ2-5; 7 positions agree with TRBD1. V shed 4 bases and J 4 bases; nucleotides not matched to a gene: 10. The germline CDR1 and CDR2 sequences are SGHKS and YYEKEE (reference sequence). The CDR3 extends over 15 amino acids. The CDR3 DNA is TGTGCCAGCAGCCCAGGAGACAGGGCCCGAGAGACCCAGTACTTC. It encodes CASSPGDRARETQYF.

The chain employs TRBV18 and TRBJ1-2, with TRBD1 matching 8 bases. Unmatched junction bases numbered 11, after V lost 2 bases and J lost 6 bases. Germline values: CDR1 KGHSH, CDR2 LQKENI. This CDR3 has 16 amino acids. The CDR3 DNA follows: TGTGCCAGCTCACCAAGGCCAGGGGGCGAAGGTCATGGCTACACCTTC. It specifies CASSPRPGGEGHGYTF.

This rearrangement joins TRBV5-1 to TRBJ2-1, with D hard to call. CDR1 and CDR2 from the germline V gene are SGHRS and YFSETQ. The CDR3 runs to 13 residues. The V gene lost 6 bases and the J gene lost 3 bases, with 10 bases spanning the gap. CDR3 loop: CASNFRGYNEQFF. The CDR3 DNA is TGCGCCAGCAACTTTCGAGGCTACAATGAGCAGTTCTTC.

This clone was counted between two and nine times. V usage is TRBV27 and J usage is TRBJ1-4; 7 bases line up with TRBD1. Germline values: CDR1 MNHEY, CDR2 SMNVEV (reference sequence). The CDR3 covers 14 residues. Trimming removed 3 bases from V and 11 bases from J; junction bases left unmatched: 9. The CDR3 here is CASSLETGKGKLFF. The DNA for the CDR3 is TGTGCCAGCAGTTTGGAGACAGGGAAAGGGAAACTGTTTTTT.

The V gene is TRBV5-3, the J gene TRBJ2-5; 7 bases fit TRBD1. TRBV5-3 is identified as an open reading frame with a role that is uncertain. J was trimmed by 5 bases and V by 4 bases; bases with no gene match: 14. This CDR3 comprises 16 residues. DNA of the CDR3: TGTGCCAGAAGCCCCTGCGTTCTGGACAGGCAGGAGACCCAGTACTTC. This encodes CARSPCVLDRQETQYF.

The chain carries TRBV23-1 and TRBJ1-3, with 10 bases that match TRBD1. TRBV23-1 is noted as an ORF with a role that remains uncertain. Trimming removed 7 bases from V and 3 bases from J; junction bases left unmatched: 9. The CDR3 consists of 16 residues. In DNA form, the CDR3 reads TGCGCCAGCACCGAGGACAGGGGGAATGGTGGAAACACCATATATTTT. This sequence encodes CASTEDRGNGGNTIYF.

This clone has a handful of counts. J is TRBJ2-7 and V is TRBV5-6, with 8 bases fitting TRBD1. Trimming took 4 bases from V and 3 from J; bases not matched to a gene: 9. The length of the CDR3 is 15 residues. Germline loops: CDR1 SGHDT, CDR2 YYEEEE. CDR3 in DNA: TGTGCCAGCAGCCGATTTCCGGGACAGGTCTACGAGCAGTACTTC. Encoded protein: CASSRFPGQVYEQYF.

The rearrangement links TRBV18 to TRBJ2-2, with 7 bases that match TRBD2. Germline assignment: CDR1 KGHSH and CDR2 LQKENI. The CDR3 totals 14 residues. V shed 4 bases and J 10 bases; nucleotides not matched to a gene: 9. The CDR3, as DNA: TGTGCCAGCTCACAATCGACTAGCCCCGAGGAGCTGTTTTTT. Translating it yields CASSQSTSPEELFF.

The chain carries TRBV13 and TRBJ1-2; no clear D gene. V was shortened by 0 bases and J by 8 bases, with 13 bases between the two germline ends. The CDR3 has 14 amino acids. Germline CDR1 and CDR2: PRHDT and FYEKMQ (reference sequence). Here the CDR3 reads CASSLGVLPVGYTF. The CDR3, as DNA: TGTGCCAGCAGCTTAGGTGTCCTCCCAGTGGGCTACACCTTC.

A few counts support this clone. J is TRBJ2-7 and V is TRBV10-3, with D perhaps matching TRBD1 (7 bases). This CDR3 region has 14 residues. V was cut by 6 bases and J by 0 bases, with 12 bases left in between. CDR1 ENHRY and CDR2 SYGVKD come from the germline V gene. The CDR3 DNA reads as TGTGCCATCAGCCGCGGGACAGACTCCTACGAGCAGTACTTC. This encodes CAISRGTDSYEQYF.

This chain joins TRBV11-3 and TRBJ2-1, with 9 bases lining up with TRBD2. The CDR3 is 15 residues long. Germline assignment: CDR1 SGHNT and CDR2 YENEEA. V was clipped by 5 bases and J by 4 bases; unmatched bases: 6. Written as DNA, the CDR3 is TGTGCCAGCAGCCGCGGGGGGGCTGGGTACAATGAGCAGTTCTTC. This sequence encodes CASSRGGAGYNEQFF.

A word on this clone: Its ends do not fully match the called genes, so a read error is possible. The chain links TRBV7-9 to TRBJ2-5; 7 bases match TRBD2. The germline gives CDR1 SEHNR, CDR2 FQNEAQ (reference sequence). The CDR3 runs 15 residues. CDR3 DNA sequence: TGTTCCAGCAGCTTATTGGGATCTAGCGGTGAGACCCAGTACTTC. Its translation: CSSSLLGSSGETQYF.